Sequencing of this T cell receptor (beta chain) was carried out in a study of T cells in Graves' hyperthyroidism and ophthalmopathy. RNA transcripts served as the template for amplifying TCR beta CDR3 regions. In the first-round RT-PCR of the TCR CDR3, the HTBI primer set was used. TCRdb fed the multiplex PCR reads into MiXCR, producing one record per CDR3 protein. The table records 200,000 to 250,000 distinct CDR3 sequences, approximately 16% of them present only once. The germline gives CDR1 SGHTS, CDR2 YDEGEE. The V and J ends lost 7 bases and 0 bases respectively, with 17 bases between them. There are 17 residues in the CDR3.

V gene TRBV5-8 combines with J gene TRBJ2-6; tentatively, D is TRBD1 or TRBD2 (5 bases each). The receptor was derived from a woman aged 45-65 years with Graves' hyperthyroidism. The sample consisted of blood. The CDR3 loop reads CASLTGTIYSGANVLTF. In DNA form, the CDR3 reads TGTGCCAGCTTAACCGGGACCATATACTCTGGGGCCAACGTCCTGACTTTC. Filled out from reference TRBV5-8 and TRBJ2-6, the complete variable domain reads EAGVTQSPTHLIKTRGQQATLRCSPISGHTSVYWYQQALGLGLQFLLWYDEGEERNRGNFPPRFSGRQFPNYSSELNVNALELEDSALYLCASLTGTIYSGANVLTFGAGSRLTVL.